This T cell receptor beta chain appears in the sequencing data of a study of regulatory T cells in long-lasting Graves disease. General study points: Only a small sample size was used, which may have cut accuracy. Favored gene segments in persistent disease were TRBV28, TRBJ1-2 and TRBJ2-5.

In building TCR beta libraries, iRepertoire HTBI primers were used together with Arm-PCR of CDR3 regions. Via MiXCR, TCRdb re-called the multiplex PCR reads, giving one row per CDR3 protein. The sample consists of 350,000 to 500,000 distinct CDR3 sequences, 14% of them appearing once. CDR3 length: 15 amino acids. V was shortened by 3 bases and J by 2 bases, with 11 bases between the two germline ends. Time point here: newly diagnosed GD, antithyroid drugs for less than 3 months. RNA from PBMCs was the source of the TCR library. This clonotype was found many times. The antigen is not known. The same sample was also used in a study of T cells in Graves' hyperthyroidism and ophthalmopathy.

This sample comprised peripheral blood mononuclear cells (PBMCs), obtained at new diagnosis, from a patient treated with antithyroid drugs. V usage is TRBV12-3 or TRBV12-4 and J usage is TRBJ1-3; D is unclear. This receptor was obtained from a woman aged 45 to 65 with Graves disease. The CDR3 bases are TGTGCCAGCAGTTTCGGCCCGGCACCTGGAAACACCATATATTTT. It codes for CASSFGPAPGNTIYF.